The rows below give T cell receptor beta chains drawn from one sample of a study of T cell repertoires in cytomegalovirus infection. TCRdb processed the reads anew with MiXCR; each CDR3 protein has one entry. The sample yields around 490,000 distinct CDR3 sequences, around 27% seen once. Sequencing was done on a sample of PBMCs. The source of these receptors is a human donor in good health (CMV status not recorded). Some clones in this sample may be carry-over from other donors' samples. The CDR3 runs from the conserved cysteine through the conserved F or W. The D gene is left open where the match is weak. Size is omitted from some rows. Given values are once, few, many or a class for expanded clones.

TGTGCCAGCAGCGTAGCAGCGGGAGGAGAGACCCAGTACTTC,CASSVAAGGETQYF,TRBV9,few,TRBD2,14,TRBJ2-5
TGTGCCAGCAGTTTAAATCCCTACAATGAGCAGTTCTTC,CASSLNPYNEQFF,TRBV12-3/TRBV12-4,.,.,13,TRBJ2-1
TGCGCCAGCAGCCTAGGTACTGGCGGGGAGCTGTTTTTT,CASSLGTGGELFF,TRBV5-1,few,.,13,TRBJ2-2
TGTGCCAGCAGCCCTCATCCTAGCGGGAGAATCTACACCGGGGAGCTGTTTTTT,CASSPHPSGRIYTGELFF,TRBV6-2/TRBV6-3,.,TRBD2,18,TRBJ2-2
TGCAGTGCTAGAATCCGTTCCAGCAATCAGCCCCAGCATTTT,CSARIRSSNQPQHF,TRBV20-1,.,.,14,TRBJ1-5
TGTGCCAGCAGCGAAAGGGGATATTCTTCAGATACGCAGTATTTT,CASSERGYSSDTQYF,TRBV6-1,few,.,15,TRBJ2-3
TGTGCCAGCAGCTTACGGGGGGGCTCCTACAATGAGCAGTTCTTC,CASSLRGGSYNEQFF,TRBV7-9,many,TRBD2,15,TRBJ2-1
TGTGCCAGTAGTCCCGGACTAGCGGGTTCTTGGGACACCGGGGAGCTGTTTTTT,CASSPGLAGSWDTGELFF,TRBV19,few,TRBD2,18,TRBJ2-2
TGCAGTGCTAGAGAATCCAGCGGGAGGTCGGGCAATGAGCAGTTCTTC,CSARESSGRSGNEQFF,TRBV20-1,.,TRBD2,16,TRBJ2-1
TGTGCCAGCAGTGGCGCTCCCGGGACTAGCGGGAGAGGGGTCAATGAGCAGTTCTTC,CASSGAPGTSGRGVNEQFF,TRBV6-1,.,TRBD2,19,TRBJ2-1
TGTGCCAGCAGCTCTCTCGGACAGAGTATCTACAATGAGCAGTTCTTC,CASSSLGQSIYNEQFF,TRBV7-2,many,.,16,TRBJ2-1
TGTGCCAGCAGCTCAATGACAGGTTTCGATGGCTACACCTTC,CASSSMTGFDGYTF,TRBV7-2,many,.,14,TRBJ1-2
TGTGCCAGCAGCCATAACAGGGGCGAGCAGCCCCAGCATTTT,CASSHNRGEQPQHF,TRBV3-1,.,TRBD1,14,TRBJ1-5
TGTGCCAGCAGCCGCCGAACTAGCGGGAACACAGATACGCAGTATTTT,CASSRRTSGNTDTQYF,TRBV12-3/TRBV12-4,many,TRBD2,16,TRBJ2-3
TGTGCCAGCAGCGACTTCTGGCGGAGGGCTAAGAGGGGCACCGGGGAGCTGTTTTTT,CASSDFWRRAKRGTGELFF,TRBV27,.,.,19,TRBJ2-2
TGTGCCAGCAGCCTCGCAGGGACTGAGGACGAGTGTAGCACAGATACGCAGTATTTT,CASSLAGTEDECSTDTQYF,TRBV3-1,.,.,19,TRBJ2-3
TGTGCCAGCTCACCACAGGGACAGATTCTCTCTGGGGCCAACGTCCTGACTTTC,CASSPQGQILSGANVLTF,TRBV18,few,TRBD1,18,TRBJ2-6
TGTGCCAGCTCACCACCGAATGACCCGACCTACGAGCAGTACTTC,CASSPPNDPTYEQYF,TRBV18,few,.,15,TRBJ2-7
TGTGCCAGCAGCTTATTTCCGGCGGGACGGACAGATACGCAGTATTTT,CASSLFPAGRTDTQYF,TRBV7-3,.,.,16,TRBJ2-3
TGTGCCAGCAGCTTAGCGTGGAGGGACAGGGGTAACATTCAGTACTTC,CASSLAWRDRGNIQYF,TRBV7-9,.,TRBD1,16,TRBJ2-4
TGTGCCAGCAGTGAAGCAAGGACAGGAGACAATGAGCAGTTCTTC,CASSEARTGDNEQFF,TRBV2,.,TRBD1,15,TRBJ2-1
TGCGCCAGCAGCCAACCGGGACAAAGGAACACTGAAGCTTTCTTT,CASSQPGQRNTEAFF,TRBV4-1,few,.,15,TRBJ1-1
TGTGCCACCAGCAGAGATCAGGACAGCGGTTCTGAAGCTTTCTTT,CATSRDQDSGSEAFF,TRBV15,.,.,15,TRBJ1-1
TGTGCCAGCAGCGTAGCGCAGGGACAGAATGGCTACACCTTC,CASSVAQGQNGYTF,TRBV9,few,TRBD1,14,TRBJ1-2
TGTGCCAGCAGCTTATCCATTGGGACCCAAGGCACAGATACGCAGTATTTT,CASSLSIGTQGTDTQYF,TRBV7-9,many,.,17,TRBJ2-3
TGTGCCAGCAGCCAAAGGGGGAACACTGAAGCTTTCTTT,CASSQRGNTEAFF,TRBV7-9,.,.,13,TRBJ1-1
TGTGCCAGCAGTTACTCAGGGGAAAAGCCCCAGCATTTT,CASSYSGEKPQHF,TRBV6-6,.,.,13,TRBJ1-5
TGTGCCAGTAGTCGCATCCGGGACAATAGCAATCAGCCCCAGCATTTT,CASSRIRDNSNQPQHF,TRBV19,.,.,16,TRBJ1-5
TGTGCCTCCAGCAGGTCGCCCGTCTCTGGAAACACCATATATTTT,CASSRSPVSGNTIYF,TRBV6-6,.,.,15,TRBJ1-3
TGTGCCAGTAGTATTCAGGGAAAAAGCACAGATACGCAGTATTTT,CASSIQGKSTDTQYF,TRBV19,few,.,15,TRBJ2-3
TGTGCCAGCAGCGAAAGGGGAGAGCAGTTCTTC,CASSERGEQFF,TRBV7-9,.,.,11,TRBJ2-1
TGTGCCAGCAGCTTTTGGGGGACACGGGATGAGCAGTTCTTC,CASSFWGTRDEQFF,TRBV7-2,few,.,14,TRBJ2-1
TGCAGTGCTAGAGAAATAGCGGGAGGACCGCAAGAGACCCAGTACTTC,CSAREIAGGPQETQYF,TRBV20-1,.,TRBD2,16,TRBJ2-5
TGTGCCAGCAGCGAGACAGCCTATAATGAAAAACTGTTTTTT,CASSETAYNEKLFF,TRBV7-6,few,.,14,TRBJ1-4
TGTGCCAGCAGCCCCAAGAGTTTCTATGGCTACACCTTC,CASSPKSFYGYTF,TRBV5-8,.,.,13,TRBJ1-2
TGTGCCAGCAGCCAGGTTCCGGGACAGAGTTGGCATGGCTACACCTTC,CASSQVPGQSWHGYTF,TRBV4-2,few,TRBD1,16,TRBJ1-2
TGTGCCAGCAGCTCCTCGCTAGCGGGAGGGAGCAATGAGCAGTTCTTC,CASSSSLAGGSNEQFF,TRBV7-2,few,TRBD2,16,TRBJ2-1
TGTGCCAGCAGCTCCTTCCTCAGGGAATCTAACTATGGCTACACCTTC,CASSSFLRESNYGYTF,TRBV7-2,many,.,16,TRBJ1-2
TGTGCCAGCAGTACAGGGTATCGCTATGGCTACACCTTC,CASSTGYRYGYTF,TRBV6-6,few,.,13,TRBJ1-2
TGCAGTGCTAGAGATGGTCCTCCGGGAGAGTCTGAGACCCAGTACTTC,CSARDGPPGESETQYF,TRBV20-1,.,.,16,TRBJ2-5
TGTGCCAGCAGCGTACAGGGATCTTGGAATGAAAAACTGTTTTTT,CASSVQGSWNEKLFF,TRBV7-2,many,.,15,TRBJ1-4
TGTGCCAGCAGTTTAGGGCAAGATAATTCACCCCTCCACTTT,CASSLGQDNSPLHF,TRBV7-9,many,.,14,TRBJ1-6
TGTGCCAGCAGCCAAGAGCGACTAGCGGAAAGCTCAAAAGAGACCCAGTACTTC,CASSQERLAESSKETQYF,TRBV14,few,TRBD2,18,TRBJ2-5
TGTGCCAGCAGTTACTCGGGGGGAGACACTGAAGCTTTCTTT,CASSYSGGDTEAFF,TRBV6-2/TRBV6-3,.,.,14,TRBJ1-1